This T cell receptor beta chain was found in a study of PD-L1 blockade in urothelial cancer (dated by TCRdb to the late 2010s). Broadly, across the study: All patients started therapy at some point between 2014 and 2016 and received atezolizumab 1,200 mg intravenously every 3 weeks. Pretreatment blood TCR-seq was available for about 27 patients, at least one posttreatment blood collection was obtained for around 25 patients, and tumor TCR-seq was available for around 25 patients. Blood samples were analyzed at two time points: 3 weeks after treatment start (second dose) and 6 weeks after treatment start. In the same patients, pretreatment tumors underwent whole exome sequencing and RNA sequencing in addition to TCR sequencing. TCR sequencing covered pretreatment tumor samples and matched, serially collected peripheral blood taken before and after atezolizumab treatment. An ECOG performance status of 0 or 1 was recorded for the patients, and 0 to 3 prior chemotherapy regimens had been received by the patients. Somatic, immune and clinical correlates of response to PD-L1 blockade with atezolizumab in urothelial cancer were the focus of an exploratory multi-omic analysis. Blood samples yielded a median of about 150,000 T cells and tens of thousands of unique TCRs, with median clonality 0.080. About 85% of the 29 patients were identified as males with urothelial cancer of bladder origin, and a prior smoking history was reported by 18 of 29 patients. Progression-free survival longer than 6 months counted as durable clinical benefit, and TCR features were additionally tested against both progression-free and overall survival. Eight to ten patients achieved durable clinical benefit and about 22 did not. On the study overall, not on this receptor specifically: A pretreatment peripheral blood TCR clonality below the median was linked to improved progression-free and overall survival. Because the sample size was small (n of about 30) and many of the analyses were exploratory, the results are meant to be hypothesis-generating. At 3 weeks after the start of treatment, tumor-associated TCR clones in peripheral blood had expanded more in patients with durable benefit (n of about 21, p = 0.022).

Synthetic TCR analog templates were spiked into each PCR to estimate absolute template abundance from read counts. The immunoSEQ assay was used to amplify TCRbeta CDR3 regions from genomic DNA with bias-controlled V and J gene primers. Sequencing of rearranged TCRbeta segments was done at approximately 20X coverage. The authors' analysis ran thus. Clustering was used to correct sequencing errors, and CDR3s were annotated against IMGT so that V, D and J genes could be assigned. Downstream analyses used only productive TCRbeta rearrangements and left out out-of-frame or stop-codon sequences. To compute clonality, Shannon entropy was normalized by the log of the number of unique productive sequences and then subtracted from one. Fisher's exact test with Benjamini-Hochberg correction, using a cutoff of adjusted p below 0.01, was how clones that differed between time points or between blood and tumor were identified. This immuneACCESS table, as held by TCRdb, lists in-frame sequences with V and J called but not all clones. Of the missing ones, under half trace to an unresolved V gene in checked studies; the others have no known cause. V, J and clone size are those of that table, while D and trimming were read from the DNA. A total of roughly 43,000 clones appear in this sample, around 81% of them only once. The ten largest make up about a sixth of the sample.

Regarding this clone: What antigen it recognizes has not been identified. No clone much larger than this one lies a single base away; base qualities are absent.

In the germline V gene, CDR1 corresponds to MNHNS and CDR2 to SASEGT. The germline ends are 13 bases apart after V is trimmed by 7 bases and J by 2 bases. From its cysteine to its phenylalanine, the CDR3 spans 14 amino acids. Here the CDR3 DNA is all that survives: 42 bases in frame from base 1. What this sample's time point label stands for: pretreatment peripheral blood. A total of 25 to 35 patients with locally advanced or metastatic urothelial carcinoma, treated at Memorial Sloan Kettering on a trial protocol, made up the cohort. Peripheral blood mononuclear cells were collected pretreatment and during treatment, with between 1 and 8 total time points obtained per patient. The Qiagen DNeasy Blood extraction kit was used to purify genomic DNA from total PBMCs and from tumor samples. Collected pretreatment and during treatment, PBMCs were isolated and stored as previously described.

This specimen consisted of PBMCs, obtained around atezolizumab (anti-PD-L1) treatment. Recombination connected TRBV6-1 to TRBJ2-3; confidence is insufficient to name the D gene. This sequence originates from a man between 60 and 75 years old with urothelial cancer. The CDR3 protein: CASTRSSYTDTQYF. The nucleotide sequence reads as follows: TGTGCCAGCACGCGTTCTTCTTACACAGATACGCAGTATTTT.